This T cell receptor (beta chain) was recovered during a study of cytomegalovirus exposure and HLA in healthy donors. The CDR3 runs 14 residues. V lost 0 bases, J lost 12 bases, and 11 bases stayed unmatched. Germline CDR1 is SGDLS and CDR2 is YYNGEE. Of note for this clone: As yet, its antigen is unknown.

Study results and caveats: Of the V segments, some could not be distinguished, including TRBV6-2 and TRBV6-3, and were excluded. Segments of the TCR beta V type were, in most cases, productive about 87% or about 30% of the time in an earlier analysis.

With 60 Vbeta and 13 Jbeta primers, the PCR was carried out. Original processing notes: It was a later analysis that counted some 80 million unique TCR beta chains, of which some 9.9 million were shared. Profiling relied on immunoSEQ multiplex PCR, and the TCRdb table lists in-frame clones only, not all of them. From that table come the V and J calls and clone size; the DNA was used to work out D and trimming. The sample includes about 110,000 clones, about 80% of them seen just once. This sequence was found in a woman between 55 and 75 years old in good health and CMV-seropositive. The chain combines TRBV9 with TRBJ1-2, with 7 bases matching TRBD1. The sequenced sample consisted of PBMCs. CDR3 in amino acids: CASSVDRDRAWDTF. In DNA, the CDR3 is TGTGCCAGCAGCGTAGATCGAGACAGGGCATGGGACACCTTC.